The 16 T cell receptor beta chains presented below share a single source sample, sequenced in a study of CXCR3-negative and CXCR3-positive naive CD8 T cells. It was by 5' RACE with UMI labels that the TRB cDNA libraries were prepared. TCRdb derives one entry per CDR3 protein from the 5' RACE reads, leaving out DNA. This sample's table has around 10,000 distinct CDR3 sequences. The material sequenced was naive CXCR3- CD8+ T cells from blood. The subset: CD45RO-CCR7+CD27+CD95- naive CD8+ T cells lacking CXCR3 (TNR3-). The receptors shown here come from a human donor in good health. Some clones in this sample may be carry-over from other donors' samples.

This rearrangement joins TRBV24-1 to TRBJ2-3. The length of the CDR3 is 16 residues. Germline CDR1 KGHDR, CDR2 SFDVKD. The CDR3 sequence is CATSHDDSSSTDTQYF.

CDR3 sequence reads: CSGRPGTNTGELFF. The rearrangement joins TRBV29-1 to TRBJ2-2; the D gene TCRdb calls, TRBD1, cannot be checked with no DNA. The germline V gene has CDR1 SQVTM and CDR2 ANQGSEA. The CDR3 length is 14 residues.

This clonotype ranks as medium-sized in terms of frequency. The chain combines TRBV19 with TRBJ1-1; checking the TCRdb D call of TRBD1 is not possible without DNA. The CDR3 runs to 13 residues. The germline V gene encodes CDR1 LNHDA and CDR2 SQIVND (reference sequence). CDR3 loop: CASSMSGPTEAFF.

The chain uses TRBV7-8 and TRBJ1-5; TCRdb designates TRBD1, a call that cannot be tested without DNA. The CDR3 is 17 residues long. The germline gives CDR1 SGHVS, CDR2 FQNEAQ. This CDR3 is CASSKKRGTAPDQPQHF.

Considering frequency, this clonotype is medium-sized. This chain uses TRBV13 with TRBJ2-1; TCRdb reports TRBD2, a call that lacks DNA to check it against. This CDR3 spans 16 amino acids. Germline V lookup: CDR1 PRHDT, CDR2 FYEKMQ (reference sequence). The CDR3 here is CASSLGGLAPYNEQFF.

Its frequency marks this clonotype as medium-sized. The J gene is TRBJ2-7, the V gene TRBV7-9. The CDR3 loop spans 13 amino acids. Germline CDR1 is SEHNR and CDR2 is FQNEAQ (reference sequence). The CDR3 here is CASSQQSSYEQYF.

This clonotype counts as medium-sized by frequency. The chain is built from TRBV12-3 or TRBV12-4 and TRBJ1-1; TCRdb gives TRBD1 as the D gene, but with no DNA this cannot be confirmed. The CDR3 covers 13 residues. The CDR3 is CASSPPGGAVAFF.

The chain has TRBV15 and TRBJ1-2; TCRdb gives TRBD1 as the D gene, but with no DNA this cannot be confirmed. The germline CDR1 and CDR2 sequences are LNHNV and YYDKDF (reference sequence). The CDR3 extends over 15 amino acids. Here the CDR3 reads CATSSLTGGNYGYTF.

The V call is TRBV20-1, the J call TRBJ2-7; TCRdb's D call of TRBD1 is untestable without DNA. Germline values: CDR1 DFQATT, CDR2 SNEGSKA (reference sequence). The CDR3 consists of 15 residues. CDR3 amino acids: CSARGRGLPTYEQYF.

The CDR3 is CSAGDRGEYNEQFF. The rearrangement joins TRBV29-1 to TRBJ2-1; checking the TCRdb D call of TRBD1 is not possible without DNA. The CDR3 extends over 14 amino acids. Germline CDR1 is SQVTM and CDR2 is ANQGSEA.

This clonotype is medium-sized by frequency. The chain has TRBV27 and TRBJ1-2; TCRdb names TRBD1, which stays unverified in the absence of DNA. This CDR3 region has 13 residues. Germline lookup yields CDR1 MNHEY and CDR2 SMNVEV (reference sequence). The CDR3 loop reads CASSRDNNYGYTF.

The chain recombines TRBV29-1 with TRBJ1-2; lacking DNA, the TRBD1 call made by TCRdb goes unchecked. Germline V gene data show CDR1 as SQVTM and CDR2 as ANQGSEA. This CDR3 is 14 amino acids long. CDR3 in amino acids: CSVFDGQGDYGYTF.

The CDR3: CAGGQPYEQYF. V is TRBV7-2 and J is TRBJ2-7; TCRdb proposes TRBD1, but this gene call is untestable without DNA. Germline CDR1 and CDR2: SGHTA and FQGNSA. The CDR3 extends over 11 amino acids. Full variable domain (outside the CDR3, taken from reference TRBV7-2 and TRBJ2-7): GAGVSQSPSNKVTEKGKDVELRCDPISGHTALYWYRQSLGQGLEFLIYFQGNSAPDKSGLPSDRFSAERTGGSVSTLTIQRTQQEDSAVYLCAGGQPYEQYFGPGTRLTVT.

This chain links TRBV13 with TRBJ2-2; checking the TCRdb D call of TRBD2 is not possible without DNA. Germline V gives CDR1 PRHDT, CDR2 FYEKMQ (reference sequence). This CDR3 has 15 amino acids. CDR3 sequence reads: CASTRLATNTGELFF.

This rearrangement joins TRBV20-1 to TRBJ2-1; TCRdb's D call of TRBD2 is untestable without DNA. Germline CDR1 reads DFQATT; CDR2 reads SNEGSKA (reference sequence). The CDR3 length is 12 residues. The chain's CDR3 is CSARSSGTEQFF.

The CDR3 loop reads CASATLPEAFF. The gene calls are TRBV6-4 and TRBJ1-1. CDR3 length: 11 residues. CDR1 and CDR2 (germline): MRHNA, SNTAGT.